This entry concerns a single T cell receptor beta chain. It lacks a known antigen. No much larger clone exists at a distance of one base, and base qualities are not known. The library was prepared using 5' RACE. Instrument on record: Illumina HiSeq 2500. A second PCR of roughly 7 to 11 cycles was performed with a sample-barcoded 5' primer and a J-beta primer mix. Each TCR beta cDNA molecule received a unique molecular identifier from a template-switch 5' adaptor carrying 12 random nucleotides. Each sample yielded at least 3 million CDR3-containing paired-end reads. First-strand cDNA was synthesized from all RNA with the Mint cDNA synthesis kit, primed by a TRBC-specific oligonucleotide. Following uracil-DNA glycosylase treatment, a first 18-cycle PCR with universal primers M1SS and BC2_uni_R was performed on all cDNA. Processing in the source paper ran as follows. Normalization of each sample was performed by random selection of 1 million high-quality reads, each carrying a distinct molecular identifier. Instead of being binned into consensus sequences, reads with shared molecular identifiers were discarded. MiTCR, set to a Q25 quality threshold and the strictest error-elimination algorithm, was used for CDR3 identification, clonotype clustering and error correction. A nonparametric unseen species model with Euler transformation was used to estimate a lower bound on total TCR beta diversity. Through fastp at Q25 and MiXCR, TCRdb rebuilt clones from the public reads, retaining in-frame beta chains. Rows are unified per CDR3 protein, each entry keeping the most common DNA and genes. In this record, the V and J calls reflect TCRdb's handling and not the investigators' own analysis. The table for this sample lists some 700,000 distinct CDR3 sequences; 22% of them were counted only once. The ten largest make up about 22% of the sample.

The data derive from a study of blood T cells in healthy people across ages (dated by TCRdb to the mid-2010s). In the study overall: In model experiments, template switching captured roughly one uniquely barcoded TCR beta cDNA molecule for every two T cells. To avoid experimental bias, donors of different ages were spread randomly across the sequencing lanes. Using deep sequencing normalized with unique cDNA molecular identifiers, the study measured how TCR beta repertoire diversity changes with age. Two additional independent replicas of 1 million unique cDNA reads from the same blood draw were analyzed for two donors (one aged 18 to 29 and one aged 80 or older). Four age groups were formed from the donors: young (average 16 years), middle-aged (approximately 40), aged (roughly 59) and long-lived (approximately 78). On the study overall, not on this receptor specifically: The percentage of naive T cells measured by flow cytometry correlated strongly with observed TCR beta diversity. As age increased, observed TCR beta diversity per million T cells dropped in a roughly linear way, and a significant reduction was already evident by age approximately 40. Because the CMV infection status of the donors was unknown, age-related changes in expanded clonotypes may potentially have been confounded. Compared with the aged group, the long-lived group had more naive CD4+ T cells, fewer expanded clones and increased TCR diversity, suggesting age selection. Since profiling was done on bulk unsorted PBMCs, naive and antigen-experienced compartments could not be conclusively compared. Estimates of total diversity from one million sequenced T cells were regarded as lower bounds and underestimates.

The germline V gene (reference sequence) supplies CDR1 DFQATT and CDR2 SNEGSKA. From cysteine to phenylalanine, the CDR3 is 12 amino acids long. Only the CDR3 DNA stays, 36 bases, in frame from base 1. Trimming takes 4 bases from V and 2 bases from J, and the germline ends sit 7 bases apart. The 39 donors, aged about 6 to 100 years, were systemically healthy Caucasian individuals from Russia. Roughly 9 milliliters of peripheral blood were drawn from each donor into EDTA-treated Vacutainer tubes. PBMCs were isolated by Ficoll-Paque density-gradient centrifugation, with at least 7 million obtained per sample. Trizol reagent was used to extract total RNA from the PBMCs, yielding at least 5.5 micrograms per sample. For every donor, flow cytometry on a PBMC aliquot measured the percentage of naive CD45RAhigh/CD27high T cells.

Sequenced: blood. Recombination joined TRBV20-1 with TRBJ2-3; no D segment can be confidently identified. This receptor was identified in a man in his sixties or seventies in good health. The CDR3 protein is CSAKAFTDTQYF. The DNA sequence is given as TGCAGTGCTAAAGCGTTCACAGATACGCAGTATTTT.